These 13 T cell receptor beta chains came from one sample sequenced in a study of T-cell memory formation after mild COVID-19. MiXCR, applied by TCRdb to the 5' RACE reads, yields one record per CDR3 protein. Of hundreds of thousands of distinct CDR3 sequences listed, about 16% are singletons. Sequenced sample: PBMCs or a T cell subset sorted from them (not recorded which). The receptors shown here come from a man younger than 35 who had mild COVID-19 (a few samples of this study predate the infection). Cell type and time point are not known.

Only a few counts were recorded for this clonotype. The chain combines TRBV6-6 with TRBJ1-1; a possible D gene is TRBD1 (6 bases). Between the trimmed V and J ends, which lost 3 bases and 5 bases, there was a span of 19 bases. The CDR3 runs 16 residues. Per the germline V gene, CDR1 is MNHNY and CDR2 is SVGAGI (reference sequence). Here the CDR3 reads CASSYELFGGDTEAFF. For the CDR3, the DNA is TGTGCCAGCAGTTATGAATTGTTCGGGGGCGATACTGAAGCTTTCTTT.

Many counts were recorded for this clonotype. DNA for the CDR3: TGTGCCAGCAGTTTTCAGGGGCCCAATTCACCCCTCCACTTT. Encoded protein: CASSFQGPNSPLHF. The J gene is TRBJ1-6, the V gene TRBV12-3 or TRBV12-4; possible D gene TRBD1, 6 bases. This CDR3 comprises 14 residues. Deletions cut 3 bases from V and 7 bases from J, with 10 bases between.

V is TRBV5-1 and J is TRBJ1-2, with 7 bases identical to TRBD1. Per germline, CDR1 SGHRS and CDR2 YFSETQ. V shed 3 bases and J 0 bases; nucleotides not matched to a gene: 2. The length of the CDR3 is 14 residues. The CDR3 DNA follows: TGCGCCAGCAGCTCGGGACAGTCTAACTATGGCTACACCTTC. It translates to CASSSGQSNYGYTF.

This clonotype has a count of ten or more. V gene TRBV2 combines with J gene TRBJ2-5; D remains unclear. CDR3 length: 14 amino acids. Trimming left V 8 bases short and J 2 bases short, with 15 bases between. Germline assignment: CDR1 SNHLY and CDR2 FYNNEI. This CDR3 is CASPEGIRQETQYF. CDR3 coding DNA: TGTGCCAGCCCCGAAGGGATCAGACAAGAGACCCAGTACTTC. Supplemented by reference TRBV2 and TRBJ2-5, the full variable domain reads EPEVTQTPSHQVTQMGQEVILRCVPISNHLYFYWYRQILGQKVEFLVSFYNNEISEKSEIFDDQFSVERPDGSNFTLKIRSTKLEDSAMYFCASPEGIRQETQYFGPGTRLLVL.

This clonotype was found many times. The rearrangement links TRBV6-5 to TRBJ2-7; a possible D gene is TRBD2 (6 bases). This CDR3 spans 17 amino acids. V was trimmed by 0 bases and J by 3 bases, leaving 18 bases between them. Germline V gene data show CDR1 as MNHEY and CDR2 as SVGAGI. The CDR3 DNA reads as TGTGCCAGCAGTTACTCGCGGGGTCTCTCCCCTTTCTACGAGCAGTACGTC. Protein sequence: CASSYSRGLSPFYEQYV.

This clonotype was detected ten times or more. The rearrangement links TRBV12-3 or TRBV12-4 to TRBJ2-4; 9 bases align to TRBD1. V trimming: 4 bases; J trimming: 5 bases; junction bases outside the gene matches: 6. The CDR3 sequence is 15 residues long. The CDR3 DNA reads TGTGCCAGCAGTTGGAGACAGGGGGACGAAAACATTCAGTACTTC. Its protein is CASSWRQGDENIQYF.

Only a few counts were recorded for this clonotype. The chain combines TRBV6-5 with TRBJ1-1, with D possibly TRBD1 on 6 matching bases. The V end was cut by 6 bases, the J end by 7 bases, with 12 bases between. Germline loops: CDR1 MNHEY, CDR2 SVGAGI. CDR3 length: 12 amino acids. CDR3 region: CASSPGQIEAFF. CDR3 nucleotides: TGTGCCAGCAGCCCCGGACAGATTGAAGCTTTCTTT.

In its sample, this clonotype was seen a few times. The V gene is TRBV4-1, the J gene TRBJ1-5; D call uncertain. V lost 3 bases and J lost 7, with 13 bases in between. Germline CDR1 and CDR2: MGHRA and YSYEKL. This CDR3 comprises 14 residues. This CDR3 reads CASSHRGLGQPQHF. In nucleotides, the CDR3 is TGCGCCAGCAGCCACCGTGGCCTGGGACAGCCCCAGCATTTT.

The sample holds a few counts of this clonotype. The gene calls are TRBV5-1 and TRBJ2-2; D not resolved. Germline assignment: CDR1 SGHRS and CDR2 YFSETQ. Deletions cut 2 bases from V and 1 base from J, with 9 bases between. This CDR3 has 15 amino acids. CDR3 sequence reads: CASSFGQWNTGELFF. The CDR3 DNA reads TGCGCCAGCAGCTTCGGTCAGTGGAACACCGGGGAGCTGTTTTTT.

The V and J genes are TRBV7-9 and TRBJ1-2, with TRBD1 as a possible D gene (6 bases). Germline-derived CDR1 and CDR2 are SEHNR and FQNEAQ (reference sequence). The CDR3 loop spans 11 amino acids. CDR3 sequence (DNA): TGTGCGGGCAGGGGCGAAGATGGCTACACCTTC. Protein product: CAGRGEDGYTF.

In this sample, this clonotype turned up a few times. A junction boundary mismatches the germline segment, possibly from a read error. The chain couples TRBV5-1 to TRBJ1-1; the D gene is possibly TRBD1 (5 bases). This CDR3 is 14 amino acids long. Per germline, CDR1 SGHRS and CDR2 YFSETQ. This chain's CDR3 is CASTLSAGGTEAFF. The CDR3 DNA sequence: TGCGCCAGCACCTTGTCGGCCGGGGGCACTGAAGCTTTCTTT.

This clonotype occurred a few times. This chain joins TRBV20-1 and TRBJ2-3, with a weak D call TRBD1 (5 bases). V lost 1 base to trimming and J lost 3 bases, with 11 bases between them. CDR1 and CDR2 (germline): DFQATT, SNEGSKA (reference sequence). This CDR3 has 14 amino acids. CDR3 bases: TGCAGTGCTAGAGCTCGACAGTGGACAGATACGCAGTATTTT. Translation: CSARARQWTDTQYF.

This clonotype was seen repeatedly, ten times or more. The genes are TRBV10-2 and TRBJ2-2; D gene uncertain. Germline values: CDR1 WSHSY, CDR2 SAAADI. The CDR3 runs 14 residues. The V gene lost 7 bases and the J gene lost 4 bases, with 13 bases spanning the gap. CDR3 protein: CASTPDTGTGELFF. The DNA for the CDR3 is TGCGCCAGCACCCCTGACACTGGCACCGGGGAGCTGTTTTTT.